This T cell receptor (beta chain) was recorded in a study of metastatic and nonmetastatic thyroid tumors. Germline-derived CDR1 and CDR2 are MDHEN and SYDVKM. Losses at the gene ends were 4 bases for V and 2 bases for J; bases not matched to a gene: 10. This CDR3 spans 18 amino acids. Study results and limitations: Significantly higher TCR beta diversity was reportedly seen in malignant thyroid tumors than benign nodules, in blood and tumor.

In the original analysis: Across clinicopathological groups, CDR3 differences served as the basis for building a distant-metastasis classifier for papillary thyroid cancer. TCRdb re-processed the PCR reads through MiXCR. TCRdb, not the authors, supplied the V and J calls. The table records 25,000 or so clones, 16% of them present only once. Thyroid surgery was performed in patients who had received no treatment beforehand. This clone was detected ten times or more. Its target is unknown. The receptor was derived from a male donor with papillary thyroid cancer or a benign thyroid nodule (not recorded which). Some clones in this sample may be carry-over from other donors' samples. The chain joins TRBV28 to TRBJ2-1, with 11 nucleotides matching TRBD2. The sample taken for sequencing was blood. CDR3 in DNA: TGTGCCAGCAGTTCCGCCGGGACTAGCGGCGGTACCTACAATGAGCAGTTCTTC. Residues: CASSSAGTSGGTYNEQFF.